This T cell receptor (beta chain) was recorded in a study of cytomegalovirus exposure and HLA in healthy donors. Broader study findings: Upon later analysis, HLA-associated TCR beta chains proved more clonally expanded than other, equally common chains. Most of the CMV-associated TCR beta chains (in a later analysis) appeared to be HLA-restricted. The authors enumerated 150 to 200 TCR beta chains as linked to cytomegalovirus.

Healthy people donating bone marrow made up the donors. With 60 Vbeta and 13 Jbeta primers, the PCR was carried out. Method: immunoSEQ multiplex PCR; TCRdb's copy keeps in-frame clones and lacks some. The table shows roughly 95,000 clones, with around 80% occurring only once. A note on this clone: The antigen is undetermined.

V was pared by 5 bases and J by 6 bases, with 10 bases between. The length of the CDR3 is 13 residues. Germline lookup yields CDR1 MNHEY and CDR2 SMNVEV (reference sequence). The V and J genes are TRBV27 and TRBJ2-2; the D gene is possibly TRBD1 (6 bases). The sequence was collected from a man aged 30 to 45 in good health and CMV-seropositive. Material: PBMCs. The CDR3 sequence is CASSLRGPGELFF. The CDR3 coding sequence is TGTGCCAGCAGTCTCAGGGGCCCCGGGGAGCTGTTTTTT.